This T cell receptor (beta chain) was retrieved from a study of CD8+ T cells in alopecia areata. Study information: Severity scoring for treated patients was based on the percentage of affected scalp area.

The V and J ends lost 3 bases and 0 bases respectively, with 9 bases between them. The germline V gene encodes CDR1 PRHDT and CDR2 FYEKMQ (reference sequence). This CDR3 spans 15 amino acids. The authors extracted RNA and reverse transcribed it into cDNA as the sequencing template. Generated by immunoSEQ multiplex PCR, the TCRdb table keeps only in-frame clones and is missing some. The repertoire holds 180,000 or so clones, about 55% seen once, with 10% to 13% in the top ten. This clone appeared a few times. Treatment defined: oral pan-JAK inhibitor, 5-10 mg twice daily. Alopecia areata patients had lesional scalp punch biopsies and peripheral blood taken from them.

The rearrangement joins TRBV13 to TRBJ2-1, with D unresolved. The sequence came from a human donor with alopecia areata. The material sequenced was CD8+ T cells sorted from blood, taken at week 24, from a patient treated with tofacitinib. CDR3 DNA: TGTGCCAGCAGCTTGGTGACGAGCTCCTACAATGAGCAGTTCTTC. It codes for CASSLVTSSYNEQFF.